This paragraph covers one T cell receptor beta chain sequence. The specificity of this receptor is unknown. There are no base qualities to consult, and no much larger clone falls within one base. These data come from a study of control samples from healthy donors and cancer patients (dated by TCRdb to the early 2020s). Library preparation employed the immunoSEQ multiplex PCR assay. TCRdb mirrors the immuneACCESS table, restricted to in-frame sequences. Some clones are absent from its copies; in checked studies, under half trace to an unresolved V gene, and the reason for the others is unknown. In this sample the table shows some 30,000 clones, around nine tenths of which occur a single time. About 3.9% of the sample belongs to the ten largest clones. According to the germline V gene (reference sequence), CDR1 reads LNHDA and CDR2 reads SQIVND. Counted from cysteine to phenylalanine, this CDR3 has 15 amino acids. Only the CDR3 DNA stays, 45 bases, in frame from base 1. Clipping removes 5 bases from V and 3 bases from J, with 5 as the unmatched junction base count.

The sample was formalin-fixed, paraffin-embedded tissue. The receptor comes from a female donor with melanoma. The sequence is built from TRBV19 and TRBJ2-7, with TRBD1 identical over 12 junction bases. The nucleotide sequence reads TGTGCCAGTAGTTTGGGACAGGGGGCAATCTACGAGCAGTACTTC. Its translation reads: CASSLGQGAIYEQYF.